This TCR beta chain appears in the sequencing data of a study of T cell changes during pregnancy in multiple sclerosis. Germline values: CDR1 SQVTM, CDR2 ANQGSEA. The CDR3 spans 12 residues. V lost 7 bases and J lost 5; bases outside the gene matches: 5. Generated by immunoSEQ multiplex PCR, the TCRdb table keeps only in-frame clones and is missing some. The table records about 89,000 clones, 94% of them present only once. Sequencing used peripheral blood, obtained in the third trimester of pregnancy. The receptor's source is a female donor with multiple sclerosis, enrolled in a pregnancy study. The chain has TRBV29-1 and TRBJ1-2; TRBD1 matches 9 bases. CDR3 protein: CSGRTGEYGYTF. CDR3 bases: TGCAGCGGTCGGACAGGGGAATATGGCTACACCTTC.